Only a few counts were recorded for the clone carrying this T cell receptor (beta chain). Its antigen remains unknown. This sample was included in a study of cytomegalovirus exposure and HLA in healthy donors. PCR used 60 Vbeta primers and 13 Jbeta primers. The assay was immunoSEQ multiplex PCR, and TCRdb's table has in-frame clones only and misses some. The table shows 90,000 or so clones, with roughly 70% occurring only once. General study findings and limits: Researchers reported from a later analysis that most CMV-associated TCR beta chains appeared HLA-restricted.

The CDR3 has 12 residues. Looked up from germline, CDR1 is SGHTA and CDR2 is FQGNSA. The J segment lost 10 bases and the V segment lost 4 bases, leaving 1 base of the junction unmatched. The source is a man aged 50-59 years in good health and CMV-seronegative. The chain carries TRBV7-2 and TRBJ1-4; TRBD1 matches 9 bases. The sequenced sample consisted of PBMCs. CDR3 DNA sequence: TGTGCCAGCAGCTCGACAGGGGGAAAACTGTTTTTT. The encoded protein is CASSSTGGKLFF.